This entry describes one T cell receptor (beta chain). Germline assignment: CDR1 ENHRY and CDR2 SYGVKD. The CDR3 has 15 residues. Trimming cost V 8 bases and J 5 bases, with 21 bases left between them. This sample was taken from a study of blood T cells in healthy people across ages. Next came a second PCR, run for about 6 to 12 cycles, which used a sample-barcoded 5' primer along with a J-beta primer mix. TCRdb reanalysed the 5' RACE reads using MiXCR and keeps one entry per CDR3 protein. The table lists about 1.4 million distinct CDR3 sequences, approximately 63% of them singletons. Sequenced sample: blood. The clonotype comes from a man aged 18 to 29 in good health. This sequence joins TRBV10-3 and TRBJ1-2; TRBD1 is a possible D gene (5 bases). This CDR3 is CAISVGTALQYGYTF. For the CDR3, the DNA is TGTGCCATCTCCGTAGGGACGGCCCTTCAATATGGCTACACCTTC.